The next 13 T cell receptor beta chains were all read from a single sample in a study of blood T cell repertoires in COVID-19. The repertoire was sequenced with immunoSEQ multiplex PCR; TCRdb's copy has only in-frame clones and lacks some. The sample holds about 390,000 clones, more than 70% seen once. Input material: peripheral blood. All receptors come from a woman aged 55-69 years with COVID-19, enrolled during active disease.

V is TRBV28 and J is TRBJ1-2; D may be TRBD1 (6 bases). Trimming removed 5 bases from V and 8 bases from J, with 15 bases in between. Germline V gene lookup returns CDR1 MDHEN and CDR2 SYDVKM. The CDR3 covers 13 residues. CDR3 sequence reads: CASSNSMGAGYTF. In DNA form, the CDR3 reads TGTGCCAGCAGTAATTCAATGGGGGCCGGCTACACCTTC.

The DNA for the CDR3 is TGCGCCAGCAGCTTACAGGGGGCTTCTGGAAACACCATATATTTT. Translating it yields CASSLQGASGNTIYF. This chain joins TRBV5-1 and TRBJ1-3; 9 bases fit TRBD1. After removal of 2 bases from V and 1 base from J, the junction contained 1 base not matched to a gene. CDR3 size: 15 residues. Germline CDR1 reads SGHRS; CDR2 reads YFSETQ.

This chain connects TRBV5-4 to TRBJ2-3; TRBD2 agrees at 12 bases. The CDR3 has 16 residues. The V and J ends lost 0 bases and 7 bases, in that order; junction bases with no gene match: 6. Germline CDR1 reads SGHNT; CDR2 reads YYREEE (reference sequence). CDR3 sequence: CASSLALAGGQNTQYF. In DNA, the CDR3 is TGTGCCAGCAGCTTGGCCCTAGCGGGGGGGCAAAATACGCAGTATTTT.

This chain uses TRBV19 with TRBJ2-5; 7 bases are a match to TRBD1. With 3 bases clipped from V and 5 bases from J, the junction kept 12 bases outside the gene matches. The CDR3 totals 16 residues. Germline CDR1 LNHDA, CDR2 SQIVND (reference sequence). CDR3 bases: TGTGCCAGTAGTATCACCGGGACAGCCGTCTGGGAGACCCAGTACTTC. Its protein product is CASSITGTAVWETQYF.

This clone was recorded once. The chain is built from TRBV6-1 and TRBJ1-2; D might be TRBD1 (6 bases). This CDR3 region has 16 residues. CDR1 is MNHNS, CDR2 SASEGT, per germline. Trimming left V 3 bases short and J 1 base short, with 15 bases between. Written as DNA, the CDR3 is TGTGCCAGCAGTGAGGCGACAGGCTATCTTAACTATGGCTACACCTTC. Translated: CASSEATGYLNYGYTF.

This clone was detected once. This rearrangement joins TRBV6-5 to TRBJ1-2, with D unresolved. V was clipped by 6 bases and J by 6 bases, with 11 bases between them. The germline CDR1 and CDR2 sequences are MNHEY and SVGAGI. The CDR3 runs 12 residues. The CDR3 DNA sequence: TGTGCCAGCAGCCCCGGGCGGGATGGCTACACCTTC. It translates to CASSPGRDGYTF.

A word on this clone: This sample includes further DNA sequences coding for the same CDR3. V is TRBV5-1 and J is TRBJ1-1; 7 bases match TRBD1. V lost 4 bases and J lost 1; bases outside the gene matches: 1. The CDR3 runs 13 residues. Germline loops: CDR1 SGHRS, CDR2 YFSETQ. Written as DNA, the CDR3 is TGCGCCAGCAGCGGGACAGAGAACACTGAAGCTTTCTTT. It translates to CASSGTENTEAFF.

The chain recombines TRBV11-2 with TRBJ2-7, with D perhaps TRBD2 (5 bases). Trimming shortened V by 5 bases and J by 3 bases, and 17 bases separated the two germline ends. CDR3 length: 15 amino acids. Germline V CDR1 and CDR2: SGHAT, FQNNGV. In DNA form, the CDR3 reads TGTGCCAGCAGCCTGACCTGGGCGGGTCTCTACGAGCAGTACTTC. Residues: CASSLTWAGLYEQYF.

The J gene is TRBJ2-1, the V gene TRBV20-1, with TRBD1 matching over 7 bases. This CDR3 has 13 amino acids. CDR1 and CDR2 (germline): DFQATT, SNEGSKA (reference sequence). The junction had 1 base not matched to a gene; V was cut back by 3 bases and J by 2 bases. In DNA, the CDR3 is TGCAGTGCTAGTCAGGGGGCCTACAATGAGCAGTTCTTC. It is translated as CSASQGAYNEQFF.

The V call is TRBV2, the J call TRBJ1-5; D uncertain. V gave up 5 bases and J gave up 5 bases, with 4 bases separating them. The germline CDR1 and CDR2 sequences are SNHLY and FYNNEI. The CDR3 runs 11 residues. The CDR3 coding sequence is TGTGCCAGCAGTCTTGATCAGCCCCAGCATTTT. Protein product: CASSLDQPQHF.

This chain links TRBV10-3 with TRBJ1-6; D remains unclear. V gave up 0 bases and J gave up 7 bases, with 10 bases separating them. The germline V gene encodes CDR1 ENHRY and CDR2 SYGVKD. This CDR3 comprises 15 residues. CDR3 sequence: CAISESGRGNSPLHF. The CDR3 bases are TGTGCCATCAGTGAGTCGGGAAGAGGGAATTCACCCCTCCACTTT.

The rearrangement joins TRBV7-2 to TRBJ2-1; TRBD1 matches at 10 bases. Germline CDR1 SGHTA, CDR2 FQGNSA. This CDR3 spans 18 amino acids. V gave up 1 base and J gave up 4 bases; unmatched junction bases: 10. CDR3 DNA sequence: TGTGCCAGCAGCTTAGGTCTATTATGGGACAGGGGATACAATGAGCAGTTCTTC. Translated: CASSLGLLWDRGYNEQFF.

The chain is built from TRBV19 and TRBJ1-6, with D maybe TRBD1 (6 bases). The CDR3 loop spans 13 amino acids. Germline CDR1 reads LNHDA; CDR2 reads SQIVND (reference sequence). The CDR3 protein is CAVQGTLNSPLHF. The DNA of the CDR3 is TGTGCTGTACAGGGAACCCTAAATTCACCCCTCCACTTT.